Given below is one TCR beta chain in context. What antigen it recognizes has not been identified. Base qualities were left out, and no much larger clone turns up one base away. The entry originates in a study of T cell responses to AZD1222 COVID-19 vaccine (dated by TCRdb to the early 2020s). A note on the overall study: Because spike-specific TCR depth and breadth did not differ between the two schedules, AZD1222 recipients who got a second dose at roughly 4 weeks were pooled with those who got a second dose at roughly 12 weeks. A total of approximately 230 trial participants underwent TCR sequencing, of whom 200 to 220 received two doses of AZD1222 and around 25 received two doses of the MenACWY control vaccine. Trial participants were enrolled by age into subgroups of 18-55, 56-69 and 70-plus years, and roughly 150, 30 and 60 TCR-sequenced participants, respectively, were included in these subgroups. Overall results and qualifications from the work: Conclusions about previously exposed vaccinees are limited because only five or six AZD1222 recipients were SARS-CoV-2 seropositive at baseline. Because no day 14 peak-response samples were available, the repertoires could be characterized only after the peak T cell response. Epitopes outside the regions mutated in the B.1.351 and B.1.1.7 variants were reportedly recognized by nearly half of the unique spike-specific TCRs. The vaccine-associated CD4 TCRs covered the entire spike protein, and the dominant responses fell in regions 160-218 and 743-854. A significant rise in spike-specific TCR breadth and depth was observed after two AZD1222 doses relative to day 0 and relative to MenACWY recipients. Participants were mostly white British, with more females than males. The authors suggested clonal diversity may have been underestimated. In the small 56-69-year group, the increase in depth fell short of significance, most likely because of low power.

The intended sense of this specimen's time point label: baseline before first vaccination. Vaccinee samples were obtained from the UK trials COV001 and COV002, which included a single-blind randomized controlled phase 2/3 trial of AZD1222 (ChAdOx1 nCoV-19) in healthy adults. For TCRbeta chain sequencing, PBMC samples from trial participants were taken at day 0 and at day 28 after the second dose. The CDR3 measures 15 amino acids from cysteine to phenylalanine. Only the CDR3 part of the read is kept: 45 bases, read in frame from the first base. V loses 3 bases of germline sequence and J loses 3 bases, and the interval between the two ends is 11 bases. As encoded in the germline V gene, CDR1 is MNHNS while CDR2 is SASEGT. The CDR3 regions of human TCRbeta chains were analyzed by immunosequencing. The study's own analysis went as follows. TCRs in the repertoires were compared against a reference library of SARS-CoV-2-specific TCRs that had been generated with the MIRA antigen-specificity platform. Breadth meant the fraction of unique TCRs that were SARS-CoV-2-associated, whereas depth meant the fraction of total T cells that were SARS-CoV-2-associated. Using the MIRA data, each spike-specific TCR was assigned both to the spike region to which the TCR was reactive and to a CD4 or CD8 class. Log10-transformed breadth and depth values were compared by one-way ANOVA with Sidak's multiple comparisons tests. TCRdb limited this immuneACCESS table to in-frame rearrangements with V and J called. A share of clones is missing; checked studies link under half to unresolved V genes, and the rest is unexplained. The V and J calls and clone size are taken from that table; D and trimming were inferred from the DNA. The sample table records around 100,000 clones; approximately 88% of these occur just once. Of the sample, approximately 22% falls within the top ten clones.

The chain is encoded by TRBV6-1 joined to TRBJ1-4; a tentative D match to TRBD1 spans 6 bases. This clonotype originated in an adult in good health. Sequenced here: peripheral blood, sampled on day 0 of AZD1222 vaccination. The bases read TGTGCCAGCAGTGATGTGGGGACATCTAATGAAAAACTGTTTTTT. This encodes CASSDVGTSNEKLFF.